What follows are 24 T cell receptor beta chains derived from one specimen sequenced in a study of shared clonotypes between healthy human individuals. Profiling relied on immunoSEQ multiplex PCR, and the TCRdb table lists in-frame clones only, not all of them. Of 2 million to 2.5 million clones in the sample, around 95% were seen once. The sample taken for sequencing was naive CD4+ T cells sorted from blood. Subset denoted: CD45RA+ positively selected. These receptors all stem from a young man in good health.

This chain uses TRBV11-3 with TRBJ2-7; 9 bases align to TRBD1. The germline CDR1 and CDR2 sequences are SGHNT and YENEEA. The CDR3 runs to 14 residues. V dropped 2 bases and J dropped 6; count of bases not matched to a gene: 5. CDR3 protein: CASSLMGTGTEQYF. For the CDR3, the DNA is TGTGCCAGCAGCTTAATGGGGACAGGGACCGAGCAGTACTTC.

The V gene is TRBV19, the J gene TRBJ2-7; a possible D gene is TRBD1 (5 bases). Trimming took off 0 bases at V and 9 bases at J, with 12 bases between the two ends. The CDR3 consists of 13 residues. Germline CDR1 LNHDA, CDR2 SQIVND (reference sequence). The CDR3 DNA reads TGTGCCAGTAGTATAGACGTGACAGCCTCGCAGTACTTC. Translating it yields CASSIDVTASQYF.

This sequence joins TRBV9 and TRBJ2-6; D is perhaps TRBD1 (7 bases). Germline assignment: CDR1 SGDLS and CDR2 YYNGEE. The CDR3 is 17 amino acids. The V end lost 4 bases, the J end lost 2 bases, and 16 bases lay between the germline ends. The CDR3 loop is CASSPRDRAPGANVLTF. The CDR3, as DNA: TGTGCCAGCAGCCCGCGGGACAGAGCTCCTGGGGCCAACGTCCTGACTTTC.

This clone was recorded once. The chain couples TRBV6-5 to TRBJ2-1; no clear D gene. The CDR3 sequence is 13 residues long. Germline V lookup: CDR1 MNHEY, CDR2 SVGAGI. Trimming removed 7 bases from V and 5 bases from J, with 12 bases in between. CDR3 amino acids: CASTRGEDNEQFF. DNA of the CDR3: TGTGCCAGCACCCGTGGCGAGGACAATGAGCAGTTCTTC.

In its sample, this clone was seen once. V and J are TRBV29-1 and TRBJ2-3; D gene unclear. V was shortened by 4 bases and J by 4 bases, with 12 bases between the two germline ends. The length of the CDR3 is 13 residues. Germline CDR1 reads SQVTM; CDR2 reads ANQGSEA. CDR3 sequence (DNA): TGCAGCGTTGGGCTGACAATTGCAGATACGCAGTATTTT. Its translation: CSVGLTIADTQYF.

The chain combines TRBV5-4 with TRBJ2-2; a possible D gene is TRBD2 (5 bases). This CDR3 contains 16 residues. Deletions cut 0 bases from V and 4 bases from J, with 13 bases between. Per the germline V gene, CDR1 is SGHNT and CDR2 is YYREEE (reference sequence). In DNA form, the CDR3 reads TGTGCCAGCAGCTTGGGAGGGCTCTCGACCACCGGGGAGCTGTTTTTT. This translates into CASSLGGLSTTGELFF.

The chain employs TRBV6-5 and TRBJ2-2; D gene ambiguous. The CDR3 length is 15 residues. Germline V gene sequence: CDR1 MNHEY, CDR2 SVGAGI. Trimming shortened V by 4 bases and J by 4 bases, and 13 bases separated the two germline ends. CDR3 DNA: TGTGCCAGCAGTTTCGACGGGTGGGGCACCGGGGAGCTGTTTTTT. Its protein is CASSFDGWGTGELFF.

The V and J genes are TRBV28 and TRBJ2-1; D is perhaps TRBD2 (7 bases). The length of the CDR3 is 16 residues. Trimming shortened V by 5 bases and J by 0 bases, and 14 bases separated the two germline ends. Looked up from germline, CDR1 is MDHEN and CDR2 is SYDVKM. The CDR3 nucleotides are TGTGCCAGCAGTACCGGGGGGCCGAGCTCCTACAATGAGCAGTTCTTC. Protein: CASSTGGPSSYNEQFF.

The chain has TRBV2 and TRBJ2-1; D gene ambiguous. V shed 3 bases and J shed 0 bases, with 9 bases lying between them. Germline V gives CDR1 SNHLY, CDR2 FYNNEI. The CDR3 length is 15 residues. The CDR3 DNA sequence: TGTGCCAGCAGTGATGGCTTAAGCTCCTACAATGAGCAGTTCTTC. Translating it yields CASSDGLSSYNEQFF. Full variable domain (missing parts from reference TRBV2 and TRBJ2-1): EPEVTQTPSHQVTQMGQEVILRCVPISNHLYFYWYRQILGQKVEFLVSFYNNEISEKSEIFDDQFSVERPDGSNFTLKIRSTKLEDSAMYFCASSDGLSSYNEQFFGPGTRLTVL.

J is TRBJ1-2 and V is TRBV5-4, with 7 bases matching TRBD1. V gave up 2 bases and J gave up 4 bases; unmatched junction bases: 8. Germline V gives CDR1 SGHNT, CDR2 YYREEE (reference sequence). CDR3 length: 15 residues. In nucleotides, the CDR3 is TGTGCCAGCAGCTTACCGGGACAGAGCTTCTATGGCTACACCTTC. Translating it yields CASSLPGQSFYGYTF.

This chain connects TRBV10-3 to TRBJ2-3; 9 bases match TRBD2. Germline V CDR1 and CDR2: ENHRY, SYGVKD. CDR3 length: 16 residues. The V segment lost 0 bases and the J segment 10 bases; nucleotides outside the gene matches: 11. The CDR3 sequence: CAISESTAAGGLSQYF. For the CDR3, the DNA is TGTGCCATCAGTGAGTCGACAGCAGCGGGGGGCCTCTCGCAGTATTTT.

The rearrangement joins TRBV2 to TRBJ1-1, with D maybe TRBD1 (5 bases). Germline loops: CDR1 SNHLY, CDR2 FYNNEI. Trimming took 4 bases from V and 1 from J, leaving 10 bases between them. There are 14 residues in the CDR3. The CDR3 spells CASSAGTENTEAFF. CDR3 nucleotide sequence: TGTGCCAGCAGTGCCGGGACGGAGAACACTGAAGCTTTCTTT.

This sequence joins TRBV11-2 and TRBJ2-5, with 8 bases that match TRBD2. The V and J ends lost 6 bases and 6 bases, in that order; junction bases with no gene match: 15. The CDR3 sequence is 16 residues long. The germline V gene has CDR1 SGHAT and CDR2 FQNNGV. CDR3 sequence: CASSFREAGVVQTQYF. The CDR3, as DNA: TGTGCCAGCAGTTTCAGAGAAGCGGGAGTTGTTCAGACCCAGTACTTC.

This rearrangement joins TRBV6-6 to TRBJ1-2; 7 bases line up with TRBD1. After removal of 0 bases from V and 8 bases from J, the junction contained 6 bases not matched to a gene. The CDR3 extends over 14 amino acids. Per the germline V gene, CDR1 is MNHNY and CDR2 is SVGAGI (reference sequence). In DNA form, the CDR3 reads TGTGCCAGCAGTTACTCAGGGACAGATGACGGCTACACCTTC. Amino acids: CASSYSGTDDGYTF.

Regarding this clone: At the DNA level, this CDR3 is encoded by other sequences in the same sample as well. The J gene is TRBJ2-5, the V gene TRBV5-1, with TRBD2 identical over 9 bases. Per the germline V gene, CDR1 is SGHRS and CDR2 is YFSETQ. V lost 4 bases and J lost 2; bases outside the gene matches: 6. The CDR3 loop spans 15 amino acids. In nucleotides, the CDR3 is TGCGCCAGCAGCCTGTTGACTAGCGGACAAGAGACCCAGTACTTC. Translated: CASSLLTSGQETQYF. Supplemented by reference TRBV5-1 and TRBJ2-5, the full variable domain reads KAGVTQTPRYLIKTRGQQVTLSCSPISGHRSVSWYQQTPGQGLQFLFEYFSETQRNKGNFPGRFSGRQFSNSRSEMNVSTLELGDSALYLCASSLLTSGQETQYFGPGTRLLVL.

J is TRBJ2-3 and V is TRBV7-9; no firm D call. The CDR3 is 13 residues long. V was shortened by 11 bases and J by 0 bases, with 12 bases between the two germline ends. Germline CDR1 and CDR2: SEHNR and FQNEAQ (reference sequence). The CDR3 sequence is CAAAWPSTDTQYF. CDR3 coding DNA: TGTGCCGCAGCCTGGCCTAGCACAGATACGCAGTATTTT.

The chain couples TRBV13 to TRBJ2-7; D not resolved. The CDR3 length is 13 residues. V lost 3 bases and J lost 6, with 12 bases in between. Per germline, CDR1 PRHDT and CDR2 FYEKMQ (reference sequence). CDR3 sequence reads: CASSFARIGEQYF. CDR3 nucleotides: TGTGCCAGCAGCTTCGCCCGAATAGGCGAGCAGTACTTC.

This chain joins TRBV2 and TRBJ2-7; no reliable D call. V dropped 4 bases and J dropped 1 base, with 11 bases sitting between them. Per the germline V gene, CDR1 is SNHLY and CDR2 is FYNNEI. The CDR3 totals 14 residues. The CDR3 sequence: CASSVVILSYEQYF. The CDR3 nucleotides read TGTGCCAGCAGTGTTGTCATCCTTTCCTACGAGCAGTACTTC. The whole variable domain, filled in from reference TRBV2 and TRBJ2-7, reads EPEVTQTPSHQVTQMGQEVILRCVPISNHLYFYWYRQILGQKVEFLVSFYNNEISEKSEIFDDQFSVERPDGSNFTLKIRSTKLEDSAMYFCASSVVILSYEQYFGPGTRLTVT.

As for this clone: Other DNA sequences in this sample translate to the same CDR3. V is TRBV7-9 and J is TRBJ1-4, with D hard to call. This CDR3 has 13 amino acids. Per germline, CDR1 SEHNR and CDR2 FQNEAQ (reference sequence). Trimming pared 2 bases from V and 7 bases from J, leaving 8 bases between. The CDR3 bases are TGTGCCAGCAGCTTAACAGCGGGTGAAAAACTGTTTTTT. This sequence encodes CASSLTAGEKLFF.

This clone was seen only once. V is TRBV6-1 and J is TRBJ2-7, with D uncertain. The germline gives CDR1 MNHNS, CDR2 SASEGT. The V and J ends lost 2 bases and 7 bases respectively, with 12 bases between them. The length of the CDR3 is 13 residues. The CDR3 region is CASSEHRVYEQYF. The CDR3 bases are TGTGCCAGCAGTGAACACAGAGTTTATGAGCAGTACTTC.

This clone occurred once. The V call is TRBV5-6, the J call TRBJ2-1, with 7 bases matching TRBD2. CDR1 and CDR2 (germline): SGHDT, YYEEEE. V lost 4 bases, J lost 10 bases, and 5 bases stayed unmatched. The CDR3 consists of 12 residues. The CDR3 DNA reads as TGTGCCAGCAGCGCACTAGCGCGGGAGCAGTTCTTC. Its protein product is CASSALAREQFF.

The chain joins TRBV28 to TRBJ1-4; TRBD1 agrees at 12 bases. The V gene end was trimmed by 6 bases and the J gene end by 8 bases; junction bases not matched to a gene: 16. This CDR3 is built from 18 residues. Germline V gene data show CDR1 as MDHEN and CDR2 as SYDVKM. The CDR3 region has the DNA TGTGCCAGCAGCCGCATTGGGACAGGGGGCGGATTGAAGGAAAAACTGTTTTTT. It specifies CASSRIGTGGGLKEKLFF.

The gene calls are TRBV5-4 and TRBJ2-7, with 8 bases fitting TRBD1. The CDR3 is made up of 14 amino acids. V gave up 4 bases and J gave up 7 bases; unmatched junction bases: 10. CDR1 and CDR2 (germline): SGHNT, YYREEE (reference sequence). CDR3 sequence: CASSIQGVPLEQYF. In DNA form, the CDR3 reads TGTGCCAGCAGCATACAGGGGGTCCCCCTGGAGCAGTACTTC.

V and J are TRBV5-4 and TRBJ2-5; 13 nucleotides align to TRBD2. V gave up 3 bases and J gave up 4 bases; unmatched junction bases: 3. Germline CDR1 SGHNT, CDR2 YYREEE (reference sequence). This CDR3 has 15 residues. CDR3 amino acids: CASSSGLAGAETQYF. CDR3 DNA sequence: TGTGCCAGCAGCTCCGGACTAGCGGGAGCAGAGACCCAGTACTTC.